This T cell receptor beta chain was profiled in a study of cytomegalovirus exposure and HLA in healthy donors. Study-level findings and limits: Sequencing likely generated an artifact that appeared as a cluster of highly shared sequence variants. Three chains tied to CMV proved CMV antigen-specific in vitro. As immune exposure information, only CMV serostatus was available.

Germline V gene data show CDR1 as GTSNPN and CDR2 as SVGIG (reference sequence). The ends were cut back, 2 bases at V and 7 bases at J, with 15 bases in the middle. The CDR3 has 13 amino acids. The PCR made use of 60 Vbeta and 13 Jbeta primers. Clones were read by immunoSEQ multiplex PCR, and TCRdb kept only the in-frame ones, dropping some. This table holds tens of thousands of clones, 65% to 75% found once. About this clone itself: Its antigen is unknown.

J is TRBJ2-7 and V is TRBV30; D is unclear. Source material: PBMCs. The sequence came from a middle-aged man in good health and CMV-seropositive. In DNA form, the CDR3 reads TGTGCCTGGAGTACCCTGGGTGCTAGGGAGCAGTACTTC. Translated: CAWSTLGAREQYF. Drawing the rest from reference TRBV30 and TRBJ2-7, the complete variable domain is SQTIHQWPATLVQPVGSPLSLECTVEGTSNPNLYWYRQAAGRGLQLLFYSVGIGQISSEVPQNLSASRPQDRQFILSSKKLLLSDSGFYLCAWSTLGAREQYFGPGTRLTVT.